Listed here are 8 T cell receptor beta chains from one sample, sequenced in a study of CD8 T cells in Susac syndrome. After extraction with the RNeasy kit, roughly 0.5 to 1 ug of the RNA was reverse transcribed using random hexamers. Each CDR3 protein is one row after TCRdb ran MiXCR on the immunoSEQ multiplex PCR reads. Seen here are 100,000 to 150,000 distinct CDR3 sequences, 90% to 95% observed once, and the top ten hold about 0.19%. Source material: CD8+ T cells from PBMCs. These receptors were taken from a human donor with Susac syndrome.

J is TRBJ2-1 and V is TRBV20-1; 7 bases agree with TRBD2. The CDR3 spans 14 residues. The germline gives CDR1 DFQATT, CDR2 SNEGSKA (reference sequence). With V trimmed by 1 base and J by 5 bases, 5 bases remained unmatched. CDR3 amino acids: CSARGASGDNEQFF. The CDR3 DNA is TGCAGTGCTAGAGGGGCTAGCGGAGACAATGAGCAGTTCTTC.

The chain carries TRBV11-1 and TRBJ2-1; possible D gene TRBD1, 5 bases. V was shortened by 0 bases and J by 2 bases, with 14 bases between the two germline ends. Germline CDR1 and CDR2: SGHAT and FQDESV (reference sequence). The CDR3 has 17 residues. CDR3 sequence (DNA): TGTGCCAGCAGCTTAGCTCTATTTGGGGCAACCTACAATGAGCAGTTCTTC. Translating gives CASSLALFGATYNEQFF.

The chain recombines TRBV2 with TRBJ2-2; possibly TRBD1 or TRBD2 for D (5 bases each). V was pared by 6 bases and J by 4 bases, with 12 bases between. Germline CDR1 and CDR2: SNHLY and FYNNEI. This CDR3 region has 14 residues. Here the CDR3 reads CASRDGDLTGELFF. CDR3 coding DNA: TGTGCCAGCAGAGACGGGGACCTCACCGGGGAGCTGTTTTTT.

This clonotype appeared a single time. The chain has TRBV7-9 and TRBJ2-5; D remains ambiguous. CDR3 length equals 14 residues. Trimming removed 5 bases from V and 5 bases from J, with 15 bases in between. The germline CDR1 and CDR2 sequences are SEHNR and FQNEAQ (reference sequence). CDR3 protein: CASSPQHSQETQYF. CDR3 DNA sequence: TGTGCCAGCAGCCCCCAACATAGCCAGGAGACCCAGTACTTC.

The chain joins TRBV3-1 to TRBJ1-2; D unresolved. The V end was cut by 4 bases, the J end by 4 bases, with 10 bases between. The CDR3 loop spans 13 amino acids. CDR1 LGHDT and CDR2 YNNKEL come from the germline V gene (reference sequence). The CDR3 sequence is CASSPYRLYGYTF. The CDR3 coding sequence is TGTGCCAGCAGCCCCTACAGACTCTATGGCTACACCTTC. Full variable domain (rest looked up from reference TRBV3-1 and TRBJ1-2): DTAVSQTPKYLVTQMGNDKSIKCEQNLGHDTMYWYKQDSKKFLKIMFSYNNKELIINETVPNRFSPKSPDKAHLNLHINSLELGDSAVYFCASSPYRLYGYTFGSGTRLTVV.

The rearrangement uses TRBV7-2 and TRBJ2-1; TRBD2 aligns across 13 bases. The CDR3 consists of 19 residues. With 5 bases clipped from V and 1 base from J, the junction kept 11 bases outside the gene matches. Germline-derived CDR1 and CDR2 are SGHTA and FQGNSA. The CDR3 region has the DNA TGTGCCAGCAGCCTCGGGACTAGCGGGATCGGTTTGTCCTACAATGAGCAGTTCTTC. This sequence encodes CASSLGTSGIGLSYNEQFF. Full variable domain (rest looked up from reference TRBV7-2 and TRBJ2-1): GAGVSQSPSNKVTEKGKDVELRCDPISGHTALYWYRQSLGQGLEFLIYFQGNSAPDKSGLPSDRFSAERTGGSVSTLTIQRTQQEDSAVYLCASSLGTSGIGLSYNEQFFGPGTRLTVL.

The rearrangement links TRBV7-8 to TRBJ1-5; D gene unclear. Looked up from germline, CDR1 is SGHVS and CDR2 is FQNEAQ. The CDR3 length is 12 residues. V shed 2 bases and J shed 5 bases, with 4 bases lying between them. The CDR3 coding sequence is TGTGCCAGCAGCTTACCTGATCAGCCCCAGCATTTT. Amino acids: CASSLPDQPQHF.

The chain recombines TRBV6-5 with TRBJ2-7; 8 nucleotides align to TRBD2. CDR1 is MNHEY and CDR2 is SVGAGI in the germline V gene. This CDR3 is built from 11 residues. The CDR3 bases are TGTACAGCGGGGGACTCCTACGAGCAGTACTTC. It is translated as CTAGDSYEQYF.